This T cell receptor (beta chain) was found in a study of shared clonotypes between healthy human individuals. Study-wide results and limits: Against clonotypes common to all four donors, non-shared ones had lower generation probabilities. Few donors restricted represented genetic and exposure-history diversity.

Naive CD8 populations comprised CD45RO-negative cells positively selected for CCR7, excluding terminally differentiated effector memory CD45RA+ cells. The donors were adults (healthy and HIV-negative) with no recent acute infections or vaccinations. DNA at approximately 200 ng, tens of thousands of T cell genomes, went into sorted-subset replicate PCRs. The assay was immunoSEQ multiplex PCR, and TCRdb's table has in-frame clones only and misses some. The sample carries about 700,000 clones, 90% to 95% recorded once. Notes on this clone: Antigen unknown.

The CDR3 spans 14 residues. Trimming cost V 9 bases and J 6 bases; bases outside gene matches: 11. The germline gives CDR1 MGHDK, CDR2 SYGVNS. The sample was naive CD8+ T cells sorted from blood. The chain combines TRBV25-1 with TRBJ2-1; 7 bases are a match to TRBD1. The source is a man aged 25-40 years in good health. CDR3 residues: CASKYGQAGNEQFF. CDR3 DNA sequence: TGTGCCAGTAAATATGGACAGGCGGGCAATGAGCAGTTCTTC.